Following are 8 T cell receptor beta chains from one sample sequenced in a study of cytomegalovirus exposure and HLA in healthy donors. The PCR made use of 60 Vbeta and 13 Jbeta primers. Sequencing used immunoSEQ multiplex PCR; TCRdb keeps in-frame clones, though not all of them. The sample table includes 140,000 to 150,000 clones. The specimen was PBMCs. All receptors come from a male donor in good health and CMV-seronegative.

The V call is TRBV28, the J call TRBJ1-3; tentatively, D is TRBD1 (6 bases). The ends were cut back, 5 bases at V and 4 bases at J, with 15 bases in the middle. The CDR3 spans 15 residues. Germline loops: CDR1 MDHEN, CDR2 SYDVKM. This chain's CDR3 is CASSLTGHSGNTIYF. CDR3 in DNA: TGTGCCAGCAGTCTGACGGGACACTCGGGAAACACCATATATTTT.

The rearrangement joins TRBV5-1 to TRBJ1-3; TRBD1 might be the D (6 bases). Germline CDR1 is SGHRS and CDR2 is YFSETQ. This CDR3 comprises 16 residues. V was clipped by 2 bases and J by 2 bases, with 14 bases between them. The CDR3 DNA follows: TGCGCCAGCAGCTTACAGGGCTCGGTGGCTGGAAACACCATATATTTT. It yields the protein CASSLQGSVAGNTIYF.

J is TRBJ1-1 and V is TRBV6-1, with TRBD1 as a possible D gene (5 bases). Deletions cut 3 bases from V and 5 bases from J, with 16 bases between. From germline, CDR1 is MNHNS and CDR2 SASEGT. The CDR3 length is 15 residues. Here the CDR3 reads CASSDRRGGGTEAFF. The CDR3 region has the DNA TGTGCCAGCAGTGATCGCCGCGGGGGTGGGACTGAAGCTTTCTTT.

The rearrangement links TRBV6-6 to TRBJ1-4; TRBD1 matches 9 bases. Germline V CDR1 and CDR2: MNHNY, SVGAGI (reference sequence). The CDR3 has 15 amino acids. J was trimmed by 8 bases and V by 4 bases; bases with no gene match: 8. CDR3 region: CASSFPGQGREKLFF. The CDR3 nucleotides are TGTGCCAGCAGTTTCCCGGGACAGGGACGGGAAAAACTGTTTTTT.

The chain has TRBV7-9 and TRBJ2-3; 16 bases are a match to TRBD2. CDR1 is SEHNR and CDR2 is FQNEAQ in the germline V gene (reference sequence). V gave up 4 bases and J gave up 0 bases; unmatched junction bases: 7. The CDR3 sequence is 19 residues long. The CDR3 coding sequence is TGTGCCAGCAGCTCGCCCCCGGGACTAGCGGGAGGGAGCACAGATACGCAGTATTTT. It translates to CASSSPPGLAGGSTDTQYF.

This sequence joins TRBV7-6 and TRBJ2-5; D gene uncertain. Between the trimmed V and J ends, which lost 5 bases and 0 bases, there was a span of 7 bases. The germline CDR1 and CDR2 sequences are SGHVS and FNYEAQ. This CDR3 has 13 residues. The CDR3 protein is CASSPQYQETQYF. The CDR3 DNA is TGTGCCAGCAGCCCGCAGTACCAAGAGACCCAGTACTTC. The full variable domain, with the rest looked up from reference TRBV7-6 and TRBJ2-5, is GAGVSQSPRYKVTKRGQDVALRCDPISGHVSLYWYRQALGQGPEFLTYFNYEAQQDKSGLPNDRFSAERPEGSISTLTIQRTEQRDSAMYRCASSPQYQETQYFGPGTRLLVL.

The chain combines TRBV18 with TRBJ2-5; TRBD1 agrees at 7 bases. Germline CDR1 KGHSH, CDR2 LQKENI. This CDR3 contains 14 residues. J was trimmed by 4 bases and V by 3 bases; bases with no gene match: 5. CDR3 coding DNA: TGTGCCAGCTCACCCCCGGGACAGAGAGAGACCCAGTACTTC. Translating gives CASSPPGQRETQYF.

V usage is TRBV7-2 and J usage is TRBJ1-1; D remains ambiguous. V was pared by 3 bases and J by 0 bases, with 8 bases between. The CDR3 extends over 14 amino acids. In germline, CDR1 is SGHTA, CDR2 FQGNSA. The CDR3: CASSFTHLNTEAFF. The CDR3 coding sequence is TGTGCCAGCAGCTTTACCCACTTGAACACTGAAGCTTTCTTT.